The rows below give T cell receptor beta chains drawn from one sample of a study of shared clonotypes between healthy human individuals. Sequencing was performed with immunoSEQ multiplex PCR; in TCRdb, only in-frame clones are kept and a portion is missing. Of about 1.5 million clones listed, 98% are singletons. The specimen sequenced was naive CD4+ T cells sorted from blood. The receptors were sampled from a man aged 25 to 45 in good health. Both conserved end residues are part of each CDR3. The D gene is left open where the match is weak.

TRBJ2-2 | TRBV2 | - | CASSAGRLTGELFF
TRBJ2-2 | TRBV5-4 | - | CASSIQGATGELFF
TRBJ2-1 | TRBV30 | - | CAWSVPLPPYNEQFF
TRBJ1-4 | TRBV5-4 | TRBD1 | CASSLDRGMSKLFF
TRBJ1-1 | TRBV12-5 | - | CASALRGGTLVVSEAFF
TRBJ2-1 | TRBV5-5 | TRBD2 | CASSKGLLSYNEQFF
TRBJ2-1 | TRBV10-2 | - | CASSGNANEQFF
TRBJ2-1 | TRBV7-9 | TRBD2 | CASSRPATSGNEQFF
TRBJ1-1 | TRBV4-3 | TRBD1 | CASSQDGGRGTLNTEAFF
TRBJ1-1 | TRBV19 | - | CASTRPSLVPTEAFF
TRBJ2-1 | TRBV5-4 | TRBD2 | CASSRLAGGDNEQFF
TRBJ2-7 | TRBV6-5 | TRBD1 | CASRLGDRRYYEQYF
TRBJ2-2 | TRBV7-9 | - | CASSPRTANTGELFF
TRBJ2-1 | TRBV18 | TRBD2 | CASSPGLAGEGGNEQFF
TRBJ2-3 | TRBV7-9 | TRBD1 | CASSGGQYTDTQYF
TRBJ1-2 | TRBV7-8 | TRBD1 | CASSIGTGGRTNYGYTF
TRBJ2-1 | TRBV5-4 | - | CTSSPRIYNEQFF
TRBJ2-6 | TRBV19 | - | CASSTGNSGANVLTF
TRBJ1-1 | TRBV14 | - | CASSQYRVRNTEAFF
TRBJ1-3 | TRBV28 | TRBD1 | CASSRDRVSGNTIYF
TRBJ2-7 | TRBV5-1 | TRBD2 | CASQGLEPGEQYF
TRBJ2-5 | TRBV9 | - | CASTRGGTEETQYF
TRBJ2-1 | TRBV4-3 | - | CASSSEPASYNEQFF
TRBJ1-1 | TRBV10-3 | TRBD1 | CAISPSGQLNTEAFF
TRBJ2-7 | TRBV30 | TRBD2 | CAWGLLAGGGEQYF
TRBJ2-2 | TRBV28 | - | CASSPPRPGSNRELFF
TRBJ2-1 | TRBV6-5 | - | CASSEQTSSEQFF
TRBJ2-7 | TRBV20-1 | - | CSARNIYEQYF
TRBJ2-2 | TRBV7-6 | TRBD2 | CASSLGSGSRELFF
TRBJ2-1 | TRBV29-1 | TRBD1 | CSIVGDSDNEQFF
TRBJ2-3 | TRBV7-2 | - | CASSPSQLYTDTQYF
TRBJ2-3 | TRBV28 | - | CASSSTVDTQYF
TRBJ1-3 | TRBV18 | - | CASSPPEVSYCGSPGNTIYF
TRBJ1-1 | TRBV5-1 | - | CASSYPPNTEAFF
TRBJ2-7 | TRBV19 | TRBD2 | CASNPSGSSYEQYF
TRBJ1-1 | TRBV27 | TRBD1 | CASRVDRGGTEAFF
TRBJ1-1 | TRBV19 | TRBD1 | CASIDRGRVNTEAFF
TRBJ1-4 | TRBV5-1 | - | CASSLGAANEKLFF
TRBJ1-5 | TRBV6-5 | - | CASSLSGNQPQHF
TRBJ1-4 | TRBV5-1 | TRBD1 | CASSLTGTGAEKLFF
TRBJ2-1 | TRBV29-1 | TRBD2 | CSTWTSGFDNEQFF
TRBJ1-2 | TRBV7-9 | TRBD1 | CASSLGGQGFDYGYTF
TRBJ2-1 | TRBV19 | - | CASSIRDRNEQFF
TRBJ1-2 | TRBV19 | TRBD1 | CASKVGQHYGYTF
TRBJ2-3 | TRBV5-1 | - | CASSLRTTDTQYF
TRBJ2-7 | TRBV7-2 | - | CASSNLGRRASYEQYF
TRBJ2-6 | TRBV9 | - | CASSISISGANVLTF
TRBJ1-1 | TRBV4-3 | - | CASSQDTGMGVPEAFF
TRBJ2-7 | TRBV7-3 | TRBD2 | CASSPMGAGVSEQYF
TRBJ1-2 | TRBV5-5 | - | CASSLPGTYGYTF
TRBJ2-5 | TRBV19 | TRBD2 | CASSGTRAGEDETQYF
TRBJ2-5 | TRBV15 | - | CATSRDRRQTQYF
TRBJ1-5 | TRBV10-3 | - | CAISESKGDQPQHF
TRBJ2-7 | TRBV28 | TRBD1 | CASSSRGQGELTYEQYF
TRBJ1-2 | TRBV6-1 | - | CASSEGLGLGFYGYTF
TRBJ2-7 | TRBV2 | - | CASSSDTYEQYF
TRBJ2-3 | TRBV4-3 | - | CASSQIARASAQYF
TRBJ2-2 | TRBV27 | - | CASSYYRDGLAGELFF
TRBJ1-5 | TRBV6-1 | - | CASSDQGTQPQHF
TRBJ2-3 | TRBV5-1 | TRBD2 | CASSLSGGPVSTDTQYF